The subject of this entry is one T cell receptor (beta chain). Sequencing was performed with immunoSEQ multiplex PCR; in TCRdb, only in-frame clones are kept and a portion is missing. The sample lists approximately 10,000 clones, 60% to 75% occurring once. This entry is derived from a study of T cell clones after liver transplantation. Study details: Pre-transplant mixed lymphocyte reactions yielded third-party-reactive TCRbeta sequences as comparators for graft-donor-reactive sequences. At least one year of complete immunosuppression withdrawal without enzymes over twice normal defined tolerance.

Trimming took 5 bases from V and 2 from J, leaving 11 bases between them. Germline CDR1 SGHTS, CDR2 YDEGEE. This CDR3 spans 14 amino acids. Unstimulated PBMCs were sorted into CD3+CD4+ and CD3+CD8+ populations. Sample: CD4+ T cells from blood, taken less than 33 months after liver transplant. The sequence was obtained from a human patient who received a liver transplant. The T cells may partly be graft donor cells. The chain joins TRBV5-8 to TRBJ1-5; the D gene is possibly TRBD1 (6 bases). The CDR3 is CASSSRGRNQPQHF. The CDR3 coding sequence is TGTGCCAGCAGTTCCAGGGGACGCAATCAGCCCCAGCATTTT.